The entry that follows covers one T cell receptor (beta chain) sequence. The antigen it recognizes is unknown. No qualities accompany the bases; no much larger clone lies one base away. The sample is drawn from a study of response to subunit inactivated influenza vaccine listed by TCRdb under 2018. Study-wide context: To follow how T cells responded to a trivalent subunit inactivated influenza vaccine, the researchers relied on deep quantitative profiling of the T cell receptor repertoire. Summary of the overall study and its limitations: According to the authors, only a limited number of new T cells may be recruited by each seasonal influenza vaccination.

Receptor libraries were prepared by RT-PCR. Sequencer: Illumina HiSeq 2500. TCRdb reanalyzed the raw reads on its own, using fastp at Q25 for trimming and MiXCR for clone calling, and kept in-frame beta chains. CDR3 protein sequences are deduplicated, and each keeps its most common genes and DNA. In this sample the table shows almost 600,000 distinct CDR3 sequences, 11% to 15% of which occur a single time. The ten largest clones add up to approximately 12% of the sample. CDR1 and CDR2 are read off the germline V gene as SGHRS and YFSETQ. The CDR3 contains 16 residues, cysteine and phenylalanine counted. Just CDR3 DNA is preserved here, 48 bases in frame from base 1. Between the V and J ends, shortened by 0 bases and 0 bases respectively, the junction contains 13 bases.

The material was PBMCs from blood, obtained roughly 13 days after vaccination. This chain is built from TRBV5-1 and TRBJ2-7, and perhaps TRBD2 as D gene, on 5 matching bases. This receptor was obtained from a man in his fifties who received an inactivated influenza vaccine. Donor details come from another sample of the same person, matched by shared clones. The CDR3 corresponds to CASSLGGSVSSYEQYF. The base sequence is TGCGCCAGCAGCTTGGGTGGTAGCGTGAGCTCCTACGAGCAGTACTTC. Here the CDR3 is joined to the reference TRBV5-1 and TRBJ2-7 genes, and the full variable domain is: KAGVTQTPRYLIKTRGQQVTLSCSPISGHRSVSWYQQTPGQGLQFLFEYFSETQRNKGNFPGRFSGRQFSNSRSEMNVSTLELGDSALYLCASSLGGSVSSYEQYFGPGTRLTVT.